A single sample is the source of the 3 T cell receptor beta chains below, sequenced in a study of CD8+CD57+ T cells in acquired aplastic anemia (dated by TCRdb to 2017 to 2018). Sequencing used an Illumina HiSeq 2000. TCR beta VDJ combination and CDR3 sequence profiling used genomic DNA as the template. Using fastp at Q25 and MiXCR, TCRdb reprocessed the public reads and kept productive beta chains. Each CDR3 protein appears once, grouped with its most common genes and DNA. Across this sample there are roughly 290,000 distinct CDR3 sequences, with 45% to 65% seen only once. Clones ranked in the top ten supply around 1.3% of the sample. Expansion of CD8+CD57+ cells had been shown by flow cytometry in the patients chosen for sequencing. Material for sequencing was sorted CD4+, CD8+, or CD8+CD57+ T cells (not recorded which) from PBMCs. The origin of the receptors is a human donor with aplastic anemia.

Ten or more counts support this clonotype. CDR3 in amino acids: CSGLAPSSEQYF. The CDR3 nucleotides are TGCAGCGGACTAGCCCCGAGCTCCGAGCAGTACTTC. The V gene is TRBV29-1, the J gene TRBJ2-7; 7 positions match TRBD2. This CDR3 contains 12 residues. V trimming: 7 bases; J trimming: 6 bases; junction bases outside the gene matches: 9. Germline V gene lookup returns CDR1 SQVTM and CDR2 ANQGSEA.

The rearrangement links TRBV7-2 to TRBJ1-6, with D unclear. CDR3 length equals 14 residues. The V gene lost 5 bases and the J gene lost 6 bases, with 11 bases spanning the gap. CDR1 is SGHTA, CDR2 FQGNSA, per germline. The CDR3 DNA is TGTGCCAGCAGCGACCCCTCCCGTAATTCACCCCTCCACTTT. Protein sequence: CASSDPSRNSPLHF.

The table lists this clonotype with many counts. The chain joins TRBV27 to TRBJ1-5, with D maybe TRBD1 (5 bases). CDR1 is MNHEY and CDR2 is SMNVEV in the germline V gene (reference sequence). The CDR3 runs 14 residues. Between the trimmed V and J ends, which lost 2 bases and 4 bases, there was a span of 9 bases. The CDR3: CASSLRPGNQPQHF. The CDR3 nucleotides are TGTGCCAGCAGTTTACGGCCAGGGAATCAGCCCCAGCATTTT.